This is a list of T cell receptor beta chains from one sample in a study of OX40 agonist ivuxolimab in advanced cancers. The table came from immunoSEQ multiplex PCR; TCRdb's copy has only in-frame clones and leaves some out. The sample records around 54,000 clones, 94% being singletons. The specimen comprised CD4+ or CD8+ T cells sorted from blood, sampled in a trial of the OX40 agonist ivuxolimab. These receptors all stem from an adult with an advanced solid tumor such as melanoma, head and neck, liver or kidney cancer. The CDR3 runs from the conserved cysteine through the conserved F or W. The order of the fields is V gene, J gene, clone size, CDR3 length, CDR3 protein. Part of the rows lack a size; the others show once, few, many or a class for expanded clones.

TRBV4-3	TRBJ2-1	.	13	CASSQGISNEQFF
TRBV7-8	TRBJ1-4	few	15	CASSLRGDTNEKLFF
TRBV28	TRBJ2-7	.	16	CASSSGLAGGHYEQYF
TRBV7-9	TRBJ2-3	once	15	CASSWGLLTTDTQYF
TRBV9	TRBJ2-2	.	16	CASSVDYISNTGELFF
TRBV27	TRBJ2-2	.	14	CASRQGDYTGELFF
TRBV2	TRBJ2-4	.	16	CASSAGLAGEWNIQYF
TRBV9	TRBJ2-5	.	16	CASSVVGTGSRETQYF
TRBV5-6	TRBJ2-7	once	16	CASSLVPGMSSYEQYF
TRBV4-1	TRBJ2-7	.	14	CASSQVLGGGEQYF
TRBV5-6	TRBJ2-5	few	12	CASSWGTGDQYF
TRBV7-6	TRBJ2-7	.	14	CASSLASGSYEQYF
TRBV4-3	TRBJ2-7	.	16	CASSQDTPVRLYEQYF
TRBV4-1	TRBJ2-1	.	17	CASSFSRDADKDDEQFF
TRBV4-3	.	.	18	CASSQEGGGQGGLSEQYF
TRBV6-6	TRBJ2-5	.	16	CASSTPPTEVRETQYF
TRBV7-9	TRBJ2-1	few	15	CASSFEASSYNEQFF
TRBV2	TRBJ2-1	once	14	CASSETWGHEEQFF
TRBV28	TRBJ2-3	.	10	CASYGDTQYF
TRBV28	TRBJ2-1	.	14	CAGKGRLGSDEQFF
TRBV28	TRBJ2-1	.	20	CASSLFGTSGSIHIYNEQFF
TRBV9	TRBJ2-2	once	13	CASQLADPGELFF
TRBV7-9	TRBJ2-7	.	16	CASSLLLAGAPREQYF
TRBV29-1	TRBJ1-2	.	12	CSVLGGVYGYTF
TRBV10-2	TRBJ2-3	.	16	CASSEPGLDFGDTQYF
TRBV27	TRBJ2-1	.	14	CASSFTSEGNEQFF
TRBV7-9	TRBJ1-5	.	15	CASSPAADSNQPQHF
TRBV9	TRBJ2-7	.	14	CASGGAGPSYEQYF
TRBV6-1	TRBJ2-1	.	17	CASSERGGGSHYNEQFF
TRBV29-1	TRBJ2-1	.	11	CSVVQMGEQFF
TRBV28	TRBJ2-3	.	12	CASSAFLDTQYF
TRBV7-9	TRBJ2-7	.	15	CASSPQGGRDYEQYF
TRBV25-1	TRBJ1-5	few	12	CASSEGGQPQHF
TRBV19	TRBJ2-1	.	13	CASSIGTRNEQFF
TRBV7-6	TRBJ2-2	.	15	CASSLAGGDTGELFF
TRBV7-9	TRBJ2-3	.	17	CASSPSARTSSTDTQYF
TRBV9	TRBJ1-2	.	14	CASSPGTSNHGYTF
TRBV6-1	TRBJ1-2	.	12	CASSRTVSGYTF
TRBV7-9	TRBJ2-5	.	13	CASSFGGLETQYF
TRBV5-1	TRBJ1-2	.	13	CASGRTGDYGYTF
TRBV11-3	TRBJ2-7	.	13	CASSSRDTYEQYF
TRBV9	TRBJ1-4	.	13	CASSVSPSEKLFF
TRBV5-4	TRBJ1-1	.	16	CASSLGPNEESTEAFF
TRBV28	TRBJ2-7	.	16	CASSFLNTIPPYEQYF
TRBV7-9	TRBJ1-1	.	15	CASFPGGDMNTEAFF
TRBV27	TRBJ2-7	.	15	CASSISGGRSYEQYF
TRBV5-1	TRBJ1-1	.	15	CASSLAEGGQDEAFF
TRBV28	TRBJ1-2	once	14	CASSSPRGNYGYTF
TRBV6-6	TRBJ2-6	once	16	CASSYQDSLGANVLTF
TRBV28	TRBJ1-1	.	15	CASSASRIGGTEAFF
TRBV7-7	TRBJ2-7	.	14	CASSPSGTNYEQYF
TRBV27	TRBJ2-7	.	14	CASSPRTISYEQYF
TRBV27	TRBJ1-2	.	12	CASSEDLYGYTF